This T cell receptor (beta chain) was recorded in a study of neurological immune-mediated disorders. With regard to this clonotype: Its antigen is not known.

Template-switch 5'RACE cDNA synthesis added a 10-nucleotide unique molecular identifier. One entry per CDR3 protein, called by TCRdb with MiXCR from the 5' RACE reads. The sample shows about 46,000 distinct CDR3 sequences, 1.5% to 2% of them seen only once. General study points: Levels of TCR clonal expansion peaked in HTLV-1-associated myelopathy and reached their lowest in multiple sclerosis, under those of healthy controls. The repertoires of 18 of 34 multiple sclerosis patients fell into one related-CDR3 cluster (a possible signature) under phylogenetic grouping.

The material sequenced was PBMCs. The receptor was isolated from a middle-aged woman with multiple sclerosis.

The CDR3 loop is CATLGGVRTDTQYF. In nucleotides, the CDR3 is TGTGCCACACTAGGGGGGGTTCGCACAGATACGCAGTATTTT. V is TRBV2 and J is TRBJ2-3; D might be TRBD2 (7 bases). The V gene lost 10 bases and the J gene lost 1 base, with 15 bases spanning the gap. The CDR3 covers 14 residues. Germline V lookup: CDR1 SNHLY, CDR2 FYNNEI.